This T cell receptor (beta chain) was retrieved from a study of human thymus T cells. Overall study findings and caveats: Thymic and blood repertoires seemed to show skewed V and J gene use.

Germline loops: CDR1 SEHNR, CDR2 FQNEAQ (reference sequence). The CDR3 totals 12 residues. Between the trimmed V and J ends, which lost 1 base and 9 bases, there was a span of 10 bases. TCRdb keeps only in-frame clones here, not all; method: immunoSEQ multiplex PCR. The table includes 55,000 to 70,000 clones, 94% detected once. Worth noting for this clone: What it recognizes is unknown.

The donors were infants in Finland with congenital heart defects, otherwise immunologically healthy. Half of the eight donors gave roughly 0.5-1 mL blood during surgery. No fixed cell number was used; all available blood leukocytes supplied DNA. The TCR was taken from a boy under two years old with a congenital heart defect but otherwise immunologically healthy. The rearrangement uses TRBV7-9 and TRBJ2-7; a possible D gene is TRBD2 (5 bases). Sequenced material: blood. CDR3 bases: TGTGCCAGCAGCTTAGATAGGGCGGGGCAGTACTTC. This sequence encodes CASSLDRAGQYF. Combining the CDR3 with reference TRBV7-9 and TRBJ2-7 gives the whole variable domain DTGVSQNPRHKITKRGQNVTFRCDPISEHNRLYWYRQTLGQGPEFLTYFQNEAQLEKSRLLSDRFSAERPKGSFSTLEIQRTEQGDSAMYLCASSLDRAGQYFGPGTRLTVT.